These 24 T cell receptor beta chains came from one sample sequenced in a study of blood T cell repertoires in COVID-19. Assay used: immunoSEQ multiplex PCR; TCRdb lists only in-frame clones, some missing. The profile shows 100,000 to 150,000 clones, roughly four fifths of them singletons. Sequencing used PBMCs or T cells enriched from blood (not recorded which). The receptors here all came from a man aged 40-49 years with acute COVID-19.

In regard to this clone: Relative to the germline gene, one junction end is altered; a read error may explain this. The chain recombines TRBV29-1 with TRBJ2-7; 8 nucleotides match TRBD1. In germline, CDR1 is SQVTM, CDR2 ANQGSEA. The length of the CDR3 is 14 residues. The CDR3 bases are TGCAGCGTCGAAGAGAGGACAGGGTCCTACGAGCAGTACTTC. Amino acids: CSVEERTGSYEQYF.

V gene TRBV28 combines with J gene TRBJ1-2; 8 nucleotides align to TRBD1. V was clipped by 6 bases and J by 4 bases; unmatched bases: 7. The CDR3 is 14 residues long. Germline CDR1 and CDR2: MDHEN and SYDVKM. The CDR3 DNA reads as TGTGCCAGCAGAGACAGGGGCGGTGCCTATGGCTACACCTTC. Its translation: CASRDRGGAYGYTF.

The chain recombines TRBV3-1 (or the pseudogene TRBV3-2) with TRBJ1-2, with D possibly TRBD1 on 5 matching bases. Between the trimmed V and J ends, which lost 0 bases and 4 bases, there was a span of 6 bases. This CDR3 is built from 13 residues. Per germline, CDR1 LGHDT and CDR2 YNNKEL (reference sequence). This chain's CDR3 is CASSQEGLYGYTF. The CDR3 nucleotides read TGTGCCAGCAGCCAAGAGGGGCTCTATGGCTACACCTTC.

The chain combines TRBV5-1 with TRBJ2-3; a weak D match, TRBD2 (5 bases). From germline, CDR1 is SGHRS and CDR2 YFSETQ. The CDR3 has 14 amino acids. The V and J ends lost 4 bases and 2 bases respectively, with 11 bases between them. Here the CDR3 DNA reads TGCGCCAGCAGCCCCGGGATTTCCACAGATACGCAGTATTTT. It codes for CASSPGISTDTQYF.

The gene calls are TRBV25-1 and TRBJ2-2; possibly TRBD1 for D (5 bases). The CDR3 consists of 15 residues. Germline loops: CDR1 MGHDK, CDR2 SYGVNS. V was trimmed by 2 bases and J by 5 bases, leaving 12 bases between them. The CDR3 coding sequence is TGTGCCAGCAGTGAACCAGGGTCGATGACCGGGGAGCTGTTTTTT. Protein product: CASSEPGSMTGELFF.

This clone has just a few counts. This chain links TRBV3-1 (or the pseudogene TRBV3-2) with TRBJ2-1, with 13 bases lining up with TRBD2. This CDR3 is built from 14 residues. Trimming removed 0 bases from V and 12 bases from J; junction bases left unmatched: 2. Germline CDR1 is LGHDT and CDR2 is YNNKEL (reference sequence). The CDR3 DNA reads TGTGCCAGCAGCCAAGAGGGGACTAGCGGGATGCAGTTCTTC. This sequence encodes CASSQEGTSGMQFF.

This clone has only one observation. This chain connects TRBV5-5 to TRBJ2-7; 11 nucleotides agree with TRBD2. V lost 2 bases, J lost 3 bases, and 4 bases stayed unmatched. The CDR3 loop spans 15 amino acids. From germline, CDR1 is SGHKS and CDR2 YYEKEE (reference sequence). CDR3 nucleotide sequence: TGTGCCAGCAGCTTAGGGACTAGCGGAATCTACGAGCAGTACTTC. Residues: CASSLGTSGIYEQYF.

The rearrangement links TRBV10-2 to TRBJ2-5, with TRBD2 matching over 8 bases. J lost 1 base, V lost 7 bases, and 11 bases had no gene match. This CDR3 spans 16 amino acids. CDR1 and CDR2 (germline): WSHSY, SAAADI. The CDR3 here is CASKVVERGIQETQYF. The CDR3 coding sequence is TGCGCCAGCAAAGTAGTGGAGCGGGGGATCCAAGAGACCCAGTACTTC.

CDR3 bases: TGCGCCAGCAGCTTGATACGGACAGACTACGAGCAGTACTTC. This translates into CASSLIRTDYEQYF. This sequence joins TRBV5-1 and TRBJ2-7; D might be TRBD1 (6 bases). The CDR3 loop spans 14 amino acids. Germline assignment: CDR1 SGHRS and CDR2 YFSETQ. V was trimmed by 1 base and J by 3 bases, leaving 11 bases between them.

This chain joins TRBV5-1 and TRBJ2-1, with a weak D call TRBD2 (5 bases). This CDR3 has 14 amino acids. The ends were cut back, 3 bases at V and 9 bases at J, with 16 bases in the middle. Germline CDR1 and CDR2: SGHRS and YFSETQ. The DNA for the CDR3 is TGCGCCAGCAGCTCTTGGACTGCCCGGTGTGAGCAGTTCTTC. Translation gives CASSSWTARCEQFF.

The CDR3 region is CASSQAGSYYEQYF. The CDR3 DNA reads TGTGCCAGCAGCCAGGCCGGGTCTTACTACGAGCAGTACTTC. This sequence joins TRBV3-1 (or the pseudogene TRBV3-2) and TRBJ2-7; D is ambiguous. V lost 3 bases and J 3 bases, leaving 12 bases between the germline ends. CDR3 length: 14 amino acids. Germline V gene sequence: CDR1 LGHDT, CDR2 YNNKEL (reference sequence).

This chain joins TRBV13 and TRBJ1-1, with D unclear. The CDR3 has 12 amino acids. CDR1 and CDR2 from the germline V gene are PRHDT and FYEKMQ (reference sequence). Trimming left V 2 bases short and J 1 base short, with 2 bases between. CDR3 protein: CASSLQNTEAFF. As DNA, the CDR3 is TGTGCCAGCAGCTTACAGAACACTGAAGCTTTCTTT.

This clone was seen only once. The gene calls are TRBV7-9 and TRBJ2-7, with TRBD2 matching over 8 bases. CDR1 is SEHNR and CDR2 is FQNEAQ in the germline V gene (reference sequence). V lost 2 bases, J lost 1 base, and 4 bases stayed unmatched. This CDR3 region has 15 residues. The CDR3: CASSLLERESYEQYF. The CDR3 DNA sequence: TGTGCCAGCAGCTTATTAGAGCGGGAGTCCTACGAGCAGTACTTC.

The gene calls are TRBV5-8 and TRBJ1-5; D may be TRBD1 (6 bases). Per germline, CDR1 SGHTS and CDR2 YDEGEE. V lost 4 bases and J lost 4, with 18 bases in between. The CDR3 extends over 16 amino acids. CDR3 nucleotides: TGTGCCAGCAGCGACCTTGGACAGCCCGGAAATCAGCCCCAGCATTTT. Its protein is CASSDLGQPGNQPQHF. Together with reference TRBV5-8 and TRBJ1-5, the CDR3 gives the full variable domain: EAGVTQSPTHLIKTRGQQATLRCSPISGHTSVYWYQQALGLGLQFLLWYDEGEERNRGNFPPRFSGRQFPNYSSELNVNALELEDSALYLCASSDLGQPGNQPQHFGDGTRLSIL.

The chain employs TRBV5-1 and TRBJ2-2, with D uncertain. In germline, CDR1 is SGHRS, CDR2 YFSETQ. Between the trimmed V and J ends, which lost 2 bases and 6 bases, there was a span of 5 bases. The CDR3 is 12 residues long. The CDR3 nucleotides read TGCGCCAGCAGCTTTAGCTCCGGGGAGCTGTTTTTT. Amino acids: CASSFSSGELFF.

Written as DNA, the CDR3 is TGTGCCAGCAGTGCTCCGATCAGGGCCAAAAACATTCAGTACTTC. It translates to CASSAPIRAKNIQYF. The V call is TRBV25-1, the J call TRBJ2-4; D ambiguous. Germline V gene lookup returns CDR1 MGHDK and CDR2 SYGVNS. The germline V and J ends were trimmed by 4 bases and 1 base, with 11 bases remaining between them. This CDR3 comprises 15 residues. Combining the CDR3 with reference TRBV25-1 and TRBJ2-4 gives the whole variable domain EADIYQTPRYLVIGTGKKITLECSQTMGHDKMYWYQQDPGMELHLIHYSYGVNSTEKGDLSSESTVSRIRTEHFPLTLESARPSHTSQYLCASSAPIRAKNIQYFGAGTRLSVL.

The chain uses TRBV7-9 and TRBJ1-2; D unclear. Per germline, CDR1 SEHNR and CDR2 FQNEAQ (reference sequence). This CDR3 comprises 13 residues. V lost 9 bases and J lost 4, with 15 bases in between. The CDR3 region is CASSTETTYGYTF. The CDR3 DNA sequence: TGTGCCAGTTCAACAGAGACAACCTATGGCTACACCTTC. The full variable domain, its missing parts supplied by reference TRBV7-9 and TRBJ1-2, is DTGVSQNPRHKITKRGQNVTFRCDPISEHNRLYWYRQTLGQGPEFLTYFQNEAQLEKSRLLSDRFSAERPKGSFSTLEIQRTEQGDSAMYLCASSTETTYGYTFGSGTRLTVV.

The count of this clone is one. The rearrangement links TRBV12-5 to TRBJ2-1; 11 bases map to TRBD2. J was trimmed by 7 bases and V by 1 base; bases with no gene match: 3. CDR3 size: 15 residues. Germline loops: CDR1 LGHNT, CDR2 FRNRAP. Here the CDR3 reads CASGLGLAGGNEQFF. The CDR3 DNA is TGTGCTAGTGGTTTGGGGCTAGCGGGGGGTAATGAGCAGTTCTTC. Drawing the rest from reference TRBV12-5 and TRBJ2-1, the complete variable domain is DARVTQTPRHKVTEMGQEVTMRCQPILGHNTVFWYRQTMMQGLELLAYFRNRAPLDDSGMPKDRFSAEMPDATLATLKIQPSEPRDSAVYFCASGLGLAGGNEQFFGPGTRLTVL.

This clone was recorded a few times. The V gene is TRBV7-2, the J gene TRBJ2-3, with 9 bases identical to TRBD2. This CDR3 is 18 amino acids long. V shed 1 base, J shed 0 bases, and the junction held 8 bases outside the gene matches. Looked up from germline, CDR1 is SGHTA and CDR2 is FQGNSA. This CDR3 reads CASSLGASGTLSTDTQYF. CDR3 nucleotide sequence: TGTGCCAGCAGCTTAGGGGCTAGCGGGACCCTAAGCACAGATACGCAGTATTTT. Based on the CDR3 plus reference TRBV7-2 and TRBJ2-3, the full variable domain is GAGVSQSPSNKVTEKGKDVELRCDPISGHTALYWYRQSLGQGLEFLIYFQGNSAPDKSGLPSDRFSAERTGGSVSTLTIQRTQQEDSAVYLCASSLGASGTLSTDTQYFGPGTRLTVL.

The chain employs TRBV6-5 and TRBJ1-5, with 9 bases matching TRBD1. This CDR3 is built from 15 residues. The V gene end was trimmed by 5 bases and the J gene end by 6 bases; junction bases not matched to a gene: 8. CDR1 MNHEY and CDR2 SVGAGI come from the germline V gene. The CDR3 is CASSNRQGVGQPQHF. The CDR3 DNA reads TGTGCCAGCAGTAACAGACAGGGGGTTGGTCAGCCCCAGCATTTT.

The chain carries TRBV19 and TRBJ1-3; D remains ambiguous. This CDR3 has 15 amino acids. Between the trimmed V and J ends, which lost 2 bases and 4 bases, there was a span of 12 bases. Germline lookup yields CDR1 LNHDA and CDR2 SQIVND (reference sequence). This CDR3 reads CASSIPGTGGNTIYF. The CDR3 coding sequence is TGTGCCAGTAGTATACCAGGAACCGGAGGAAACACCATATATTTT. Looking up the rest from reference TRBV19 and TRBJ1-3 gives the full variable domain: DGGITQSPKYLFRKEGQNVTLSCEQNLNHDAMYWYRQDPGQGLRLIYYSQIVNDFQKGDIAEGYSVSREKKESFPLTVTSAQKNPTAFYLCASSIPGTGGNTIYFGEGSWLTVV.

The chain combines TRBV30 with TRBJ2-7; 8 bases are shared with TRBD2. Germline values: CDR1 GTSNPN, CDR2 SVGIG (reference sequence). The trim removed 4 bases at V and 7 bases at J, leaving 30 bases unmatched. The CDR3 length is 20 residues. This chain's CDR3 is CAWNSSPEFNLVGRGPEQYF. CDR3 nucleotide sequence: TGTGCCTGGAATTCCTCACCAGAATTCAACTTGGTCGGGAGGGGTCCAGAGCAGTACTTC.

The chain links TRBV7-4 to TRBJ1-4; 8 nucleotides match TRBD1. The CDR3 is made up of 16 amino acids. Germline V lookup: CDR1 SGHVT, CDR2 SQSDAQ. With V trimmed by 3 bases and J by 10 bases, 13 bases remained unmatched. The CDR3 DNA reads as TGTGCCAGCAGCTTCGCCAGGGGGCTGAACGAGAGAAAACTGTTTTTT. This translates into CASSFARGLNERKLFF.

The chain joins TRBV6-5 to TRBJ1-4; 9 nucleotides agree with TRBD1. Germline-derived CDR1 and CDR2 are MNHEY and SVGAGI. V lost 4 bases to trimming and J lost 6 bases; unmatched junction nucleotides: 3. The CDR3 length is 14 residues. This CDR3 is CASSSGQGDEKLFF. The CDR3 region has the DNA TGTGCCAGCAGTTCGGGACAGGGTGATGAAAAACTGTTTTTT.